The sequence of this T cell receptor beta chain was determined in a study of T cell responses to AZD1222 COVID-19 vaccine. This clone was recorded once. Profiling relied on immunoSEQ multiplex PCR, and the TCRdb table lists in-frame clones only, not all of them. Among under 200,000 clones, 90% to 95% were seen once, and the ten largest hold 1.3%. This CDR3 is built from 11 residues. V was clipped by 7 bases and J by 9 bases, with 12 bases between them. Germline V lookup: CDR1 LGHDT, CDR2 YNNKEL (reference sequence). Specimen: peripheral blood, collected 28 days after the second AZD1222 dose. The rearrangement uses TRBV3-1 (or the pseudogene TRBV3-2) and TRBJ1-1, with D uncertain. The source of this sequence is an adult who received the AZD1222 COVID-19 vaccine. For the CDR3, the DNA is TGTGCCAGCACCGATCGCTACCAAGCTTTCTTT. This translates into CASTDRYQAFF.